The rows below give T cell receptor beta chains drawn from one sample of a study of cytomegalovirus exposure and HLA in healthy donors. The table came from immunoSEQ multiplex PCR; TCRdb's copy has only in-frame clones and leaves some out. This sample carries under 150,000 clones, approximately 9% of them seen once, and the ten largest clones take approximately 1.8%. Sample: PBMCs. All receptors derive from a male donor in good health and CMV-seronegative. Each CDR3 is given with its conserved first and last residue. The D gene is left open where the match is weak. Rows may omit the clone size; those that give it use once, few, many or a size class.

J gene: TRBJ1-2
clone size: few
D gene: -
V gene: TRBV7-9
CDR3 DNA: TGTGCCAGCAGCTTTAAGGCAGGGCACGGCTACACCTTC
CDR3 protein: CASSFKAGHGYTF

J gene: TRBJ1-2
clone size: -
D gene: -
V gene: TRBV30
CDR3 DNA: TGTGCCTGGAGCACAGGGCCCAACTATGGCTACACCTTC
CDR3 protein: CAWSTGPNYGYTF

J gene: TRBJ2-6
clone size: few
D gene: -
V gene: TRBV15
CDR3 DNA: TGTGCCACCAGCAGAGAAGAGCCGCGCGGGGCCAACGTCCTGACTTTC
CDR3 protein: CATSREEPRGANVLTF

J gene: TRBJ1-2
clone size: few
D gene: -
V gene: TRBV30
CDR3 DNA: TGTGCCTGGAGTAGCGGCTACTATGGCTACACCTTC
CDR3 protein: CAWSSGYYGYTF

J gene: TRBJ1-4
clone size: -
D gene: -
V gene: TRBV7-9
CDR3 DNA: TGTGCCAGCAGTTCAGGGGTGACTAATGAAAAACTGTTTTTT
CDR3 protein: CASSSGVTNEKLFF

J gene: TRBJ2-3
clone size: few
D gene: -
V gene: TRBV14
CDR3 DNA: TGTGCCAGCAGCCCTATAGGACTACCTAACACAGATACGCAGTATTTT
CDR3 protein: CASSPIGLPNTDTQYF

J gene: TRBJ1-1
clone size: -
D gene: -
V gene: TRBV4-3
CDR3 DNA: TGCGCCAGCAGCCAAGATCAGGGGCTGGCAGCTTTCTTT
CDR3 protein: CASSQDQGLAAFF

J gene: TRBJ2-2
clone size: -
D gene: TRBD1
V gene: TRBV7-6
CDR3 DNA: TGTGCCAGCAGCTTAGTGACCCCAAAACCGGGACAGGGGACCGGGGAGCTGTTTTTT
CDR3 protein: CASSLVTPKPGQGTGELFF

J gene: TRBJ2-7
clone size: few
D gene: TRBD1
V gene: TRBV4-3
CDR3 DNA: TGCGCCAGCAGCGCCTGGACAGGGGTCAACGAGCAGTACTTC
CDR3 protein: CASSAWTGVNEQYF

J gene: TRBJ2-7
clone size: few
D gene: TRBD1
V gene: TRBV7-2
CDR3 DNA: TGTGCCAGCAGCCTACAGGGGTTCGGGTACGAGCAGTACTTC
CDR3 protein: CASSLQGFGYEQYF

J gene: TRBJ1-3
clone size: few
D gene: -
V gene: TRBV2
CDR3 DNA: TGTGCCAGCAGTGAGCTTAAAGCCTCCTCTGGAAACACCATATATTTT
CDR3 protein: CASSELKASSGNTIYF

J gene: TRBJ2-7
clone size: -
D gene: -
V gene: TRBV11-2
CDR3 DNA: TGTGCCAGCAGCTTAGATCCCTTGAGGAGCTCCTACGAGCAGTACTTC
CDR3 protein: CASSLDPLRSSYEQYF